The 8 T cell receptor beta chains in this list originate from one sample, sequenced in a study of cytomegalovirus exposure and HLA in healthy donors (dated by TCRdb to between 2016 and 2019). Library preparation used the immunoSEQ multiplex PCR assay. For the multiplex PCR, a mixture combining 60 forward primers for TCR Vbeta segments and 13 reverse primers for TCR Jbeta segments was used. TCRdb took over this immuneACCESS table, retaining in-frame rearrangements with V and J assigned. Such tables are incomplete; in checked studies, under half of the missing clones stem from an unresolved V gene, and the remainder is unexplained. Counted in this sample were about 100,000 clones; around 63% of them appeared once. Approximately 4.8% of the sample is taken by the ten largest. Sequences were obtained from PBMCs. Receptor source: a human donor in good health.

This sequence joins TRBV5-4 and TRBJ2-1, with TRBD2 identical over 9 bases. Germline V CDR1 and CDR2: SGHNT, YYREEE (reference sequence). This CDR3 region has 19 residues. V was pared by 4 bases and J by 1 base, with 15 bases of the junction left unmatched. CDR3 region: CASSPEGPSGRSSYNEQFF. The DNA for the CDR3 is TGTGCCAGCAGCCCCGAGGGGCCCAGCGGGAGGAGTTCCTACAATGAGCAGTTCTTC.

In this sample, this clone turned up a few times. The chain couples TRBV11-2 to TRBJ1-2; D remains ambiguous. V gave up 1 base and J gave up 5 bases, with 8 bases separating them. Germline CDR1 and CDR2: SGHAT and FQNNGV. This CDR3 has 13 residues. The CDR3 loop is CASSLVEGYGYTF. The CDR3, as DNA: TGTGCCAGCAGCTTAGTGGAGGGTTATGGCTACACCTTC.

This clone was observed a few times. The chain recombines TRBV20-1 with TRBJ1-1; D possibly corresponds to TRBD1 (5 bases). Germline CDR1 DFQATT, CDR2 SNEGSKA (reference sequence). CDR3 length equals 11 residues. V was cut by 6 bases and J by 4 bases, with 9 bases left in between. The chain's CDR3 is CSALGATEAFF. CDR3 nucleotide sequence: TGCAGTGCCCTTGGGGCCACTGAAGCTTTCTTT.

The chain recombines TRBV6-1 with TRBJ1-1; D possibly corresponds to TRBD1 (6 bases). V was trimmed by 7 bases and J by 1 base, leaving 10 bases between them. The CDR3 contains 13 residues. CDR1 MNHNS and CDR2 SASEGT come from the germline V gene. The CDR3 region is CASNTGKNTEAFF. CDR3 bases: TGTGCCAGCAATACAGGGAAGAACACTGAAGCTTTCTTT.

V and J are TRBV2 and TRBJ2-5, with a possible D match to TRBD1 (5 bases). The end of the DNA fits TRBJ2-7 better, so the J call may be wrong. Germline CDR1 is SNHLY and CDR2 is FYNNEI. The CDR3 length is 15 residues. In DNA form, the CDR3 reads TGTGCCAGCAGTGAAGTGCGTCAGGGCACCGACGAGCAGTACTTC. Translating gives CASSEVRQGTDEQYF.

The chain recombines TRBV29-1 with TRBJ2-5; 15 bases map to TRBD2. From germline, CDR1 is SQVTM and CDR2 ANQGSEA. The CDR3 has 15 amino acids. The J segment lost 4 bases and the V segment lost 8 bases, leaving 8 bases of the junction unmatched. CDR3 sequence (DNA): TGCAGCTCTTCGAGGGGACTAGCGGGAGGAGAGACCCAGTACTTC. This gives the protein CSSSRGLAGGETQYF.

This clone has a single count. V and J are TRBV6-5 and TRBJ2-7, with TRBD1 as a possible D gene (6 bases). The CDR3 is 14 amino acids. Trimming removed 6 bases at V and 3 bases at J, with 15 bases between. Germline V lookup: CDR1 MNHEY, CDR2 SVGAGI. CDR3 in DNA: TGTGCCAGCAGCCGGGACAATTTTTTCTACGAGCAGTACTTC. It encodes CASSRDNFFYEQYF.

The chain links TRBV19 to TRBJ1-6; D call uncertain. Germline CDR1 reads LNHDA; CDR2 reads SQIVND (reference sequence). V lost 4 bases, J lost 0 bases, and 10 bases lay in between. This CDR3 comprises 16 residues. CDR3 in DNA: TGTGCCAGTAGTAGAGACAAGAGCTCCTATAATTCACCCCTCCACTTT. Encoded protein: CASSRDKSSYNSPLHF.